This note documents a single T cell receptor beta chain sequence. The antigen remains unidentified. A junction end diverges from the germline sequence, so it may reflect a read error. This sample is part of a study of cytomegalovirus exposure and HLA in healthy donors. Study results and caveats: The authors later linked a missense DCLRE1C variant to TCR beta V- and J-gene trimming. Most TCRs appeared rarely, but some public TCRs recurred in many donors. The majority of CMV-associated TCR beta chains were reported as apparently HLA-restricted in a later analysis. Overall, roughly 150 TCR beta chains were annotated as cytomegalovirus-associated.

In the PCR, 60 Vbeta and 13 Jbeta primers were used. The method was immunoSEQ multiplex PCR; TCRdb's version includes in-frame clones alone and lacks a portion of them. The repertoire consists of about 130,000 clones, with less than 85% occurring once and the leading ten covering 3% to 3.5%. The sequence derives from a male donor in good health and CMV-seronegative. The sample taken for sequencing was PBMCs.

This CDR3 reads CSSSSLTGMNTEAFF. CDR3 nucleotide sequence: TGTTCCAGCAGTTCCTTGACAGGGATGAACACTGAAGCTTTCTTT. The V call is TRBV7-9, the J call TRBJ1-1; 7 bases fit TRBD1. Germline CDR1 is SEHNR and CDR2 is FQNEAQ (reference sequence). CDR3 length: 15 residues.